This T cell receptor beta chain was sequenced in a study of cytomegalovirus exposure and HLA in healthy donors. Trimming removed 2 bases at V and 7 bases at J, with 9 bases between. CDR1 SGHRS and CDR2 YFSETQ come from the germline V gene. The CDR3 loop spans 13 amino acids. Use of 60 Vbeta and 13 Jbeta primers characterized the PCR. TCRdb's copy holds only in-frame clones and misses some; the assay was immunoSEQ multiplex PCR. The table shows about 140,000 clones, with roughly 82% occurring only once. The rearrangement links TRBV5-1 to TRBJ2-2; D unresolved. Material for sequencing was PBMCs. The sequence came from a man aged 18 to 29 in good health and CMV-seropositive. The CDR3 DNA sequence: TGCGCCAGCAGCTTATTGACGGGCGGGGAGCTGTTTTTT. This sequence encodes CASSLLTGGELFF.